The 4 T cell receptor beta chains listed next were all sequenced from one sample in a study of shared clonotypes between healthy human individuals. This table comes from immunoSEQ multiplex PCR, and its TCRdb copy is limited to in-frame clones, with some not included. This sample has approximately 2.4 million clones, with approximately 96% found just once. Specimen: naive CD4+ T cells sorted from blood. Subset of the sample: CD45RA+ positively selected. The receptors come from a man younger than 35 in good health.

The chain is built from TRBV27 and TRBJ1-1, with 8 nucleotides matching TRBD1. V gave up 3 bases and J gave up 2 bases; unmatched junction bases: 5. The length of the CDR3 is 15 residues. Germline assignment: CDR1 MNHEY and CDR2 SMNVEV (reference sequence). The DNA of the CDR3 is TGTGCCAGCAGTTTCTTCAGGGGGCCCAACACTGAAGCTTTCTTT. This codes for CASSFFRGPNTEAFF.

About this clone itself: The same CDR3 can be traced to other DNA sequences in this sample. The chain joins TRBV5-1 to TRBJ2-3, with D uncertain. CDR1 is SGHRS, CDR2 YFSETQ, per germline. V was shortened by 4 bases and J by 3 bases, with 9 bases between the two germline ends. The CDR3 is 13 residues long. CDR3 amino acids: CASSPGPTDTQYF. CDR3 in DNA: TGCGCCAGCAGCCCCGGACCGACAGATACGCAGTATTTT.

On this clone itself: The sample holds other DNA sequences that translate to the same CDR3. CDR3 sequence: CASSLGPYNEQFF. The CDR3 nucleotides read TGTGCCAGCAGCCTGGGGCCTTACAATGAGCAGTTCTTC. The rearrangement links TRBV7-2 to TRBJ2-1; D possibly corresponds to TRBD1 (5 bases). V gave up 5 bases and J gave up 4 bases, with 9 bases separating them. The V gene's germline CDR1 is SGHTA and CDR2 FQGNSA. This CDR3 has 13 amino acids.

This chain uses TRBV6-5 with TRBJ1-5; perhaps TRBD1 as D (6 bases). The CDR3 loop spans 16 amino acids. V was trimmed by 4 bases and J by 2 bases, leaving 15 bases between them. Germline CDR1 and CDR2: MNHEY and SVGAGI. The CDR3 here is CASSSQGTGGNQPQHF. DNA of the CDR3: TGTGCCAGCAGTTCACAGGGCACGGGGGGCAATCAGCCCCAGCATTTT.